This T cell receptor beta chain was obtained from a study of blood T cell repertoires in COVID-19. In the study overall: Donors in the United States, Italy and Spain gave samples during acute or convalescent COVID-19. PBMCs, B-cell-depleted T cells, or T cells provided the cDNA or gDNA that made up the material.

Authors' data handling: Amplification with reference gene primers provided the estimates of nucleated cell counts. Clones were read by immunoSEQ multiplex PCR, and TCRdb kept only the in-frame ones, dropping some. V and J calls plus clone size are reproduced from that table; the DNA served to infer D and trimming. The sample comprises 70,000 to 90,000 clones, around 88% of which are singletons, and about 7.8% rests with the top ten. This CDR3 comprises 15 residues. The V gene lost 7 bases and the J gene lost 7 bases, with 20 bases spanning the gap. Germline V lookup: CDR1 LNHDA, CDR2 SQIVND (reference sequence).

The gene calls are TRBV19 and TRBJ2-1, with D hard to call. This sequence originates from a man aged 50-60 years with active COVID-19. The sequenced sample was peripheral blood. CDR3 sequence (DNA): TGTGCCAGTACCGACATGGCCCTCAGTGGTAATGAGCAGTTCTTC. Its translation: CASTDMALSGNEQFF. The full variable domain, completed using reference TRBV19 and TRBJ2-1, is DGGITQSPKYLFRKEGQNVTLSCEQNLNHDAMYWYRQDPGQGLRLIYYSQIVNDFQKGDIAEGYSVSREKKESFPLTVTSAQKNPTAFYLCASTDMALSGNEQFFGPGTRLTVL.